This T cell receptor (beta chain) appears in the sequencing data of a study of cytomegalovirus exposure and HLA in healthy donors. Study-wide points: According to a later analysis, donors in an Asian-associated ancestry cluster reportedly had fewer N-insertions than the roughly 720-donor mean. The study flagged about 160 TCR beta chains as cytomegalovirus-associated.

13 Jbeta primers and 60 Vbeta primers were used for the PCR. Data came from immunoSEQ multiplex PCR; TCRdb stores just in-frame clones and leaves some out. This sample has roughly 130,000 clones; about 73% occur once, and the top ten carry less than 2.5%. On this clone: Its specificity is unknown.

V was clipped by 2 bases and J by 8 bases, with 12 bases between them. The germline gives CDR1 MRHNA, CDR2 SNTAGT. The CDR3 has 13 residues. The chain recombines TRBV6-4 with TRBJ1-2; D may be TRBD1 (5 bases). Sequences were obtained from PBMCs. The clonotype comes from a woman aged 40 to 49 in good health and CMV-seropositive. CDR3 coding DNA: TGTGCCAGCAGTGACGGCAGGGCTGGAGGCTACACCTTC. Translated, it gives CASSDGRAGGYTF.